Here is one T cell receptor beta chain with its context. Profiling relied on immunoSEQ multiplex PCR, and the TCRdb table lists in-frame clones only, not all of them. The top ten clones hold about 7% of a sample with under 200,000 clones, 80% of them seen once. These data are taken from a study of blood T cell repertoires in COVID-19. About the study: Acute-phase and convalescent COVID-19 samples originated in the United States, Italy and Spain. Sample material is recorded as cDNA or gDNA derived from T cells, B-cell-depleted T cells, or PBMCs.

This CDR3 spans 15 amino acids. Trimming removed 1 base at V and 6 bases at J, with 14 bases between. Per germline, CDR1 SGHKS and CDR2 YYEKEE (reference sequence). The TCR was taken from a man between 65 and 85 years old with active or convalescent COVID-19. The genes are TRBV5-5 and TRBJ1-5; D is uncertain. The specimen sequenced was peripheral blood. The CDR3 DNA is TGTGCCAGCAGCTTGAATTGGCGCCCGGGTCAGCCCCAGCATTTT. Translation gives CASSLNWRPGQPQHF.